Following are 5 T cell receptor beta chains from one sample sequenced in a study of regulatory T cells in long-lasting Graves disease (TCRdb year 2021). The sample's time point label is to be understood as: newly diagnosed GD, antithyroid drugs for less than 3 months. For both TCR sequencing and RNA sequencing, RNA was extracted from PBMCs using TRIzol. Preparation of the library involved multiplex PCR. Data came from an Illumina HiSeq 4000. TCR beta libraries were built with iRepertoire HTBI primers and Arm-PCR amplification of CDR3 regions. Starting from the raw public reads, TCRdb applied fastp trimming at Q25, assembled clones with MiXCR and retained in-frame beta chains. Rows with one shared CDR3 protein collapse into an entry with the most common genes and DNA. This sample is represented by roughly 500,000 distinct CDR3 sequences; roughly 14% of them were singletons. The ten largest clones take up roughly 9.7% of the sample.

The same specimen was also included in a second study, on T cells in Graves' hyperthyroidism and ophthalmopathy.

The source material was peripheral blood mononuclear cells (PBMCs), sampled at new diagnosis, from a patient treated with antithyroid drugs. These receptors came from a man in his thirties or forties with Graves disease. Donor details come from another sample of the same person, matched by shared clones.

This chain connects TRBV14 to TRBJ2-7, with D maybe TRBD2 (6 bases). TRBJ2-1 matches the DNA end more closely, so the J call is doubtful. The CDR3 has 16 residues. Germline-derived CDR1 and CDR2 are SGHDN and FVKESK. In DNA, the CDR3 is TGTGCCAGCAGCCCCTTTTCTGGCGGAGGGTGGAATGAGCAGTTCTTC. Protein product: CASSPFSGGGWNEQFF.

This clonotype was observed many times. This sequence joins TRBV20-1 and TRBJ1-1; the D gene is possibly TRBD1 (5 bases). The CDR3 is made up of 13 amino acids. CDR1 DFQATT and CDR2 SNEGSKA come from the germline V gene (reference sequence). Trimming shortened V by 3 bases and J by 5 bases, and 13 bases separated the two germline ends. CDR3 loop: CSARYGGSTEAFF. The DNA of the CDR3 is TGCAGTGCTAGGTACGGGGGGAGTACTGAAGCTTTCTTT.

This clonotype appeared many times. DNA for the CDR3: TGTGCCAGCAGCTTCCAACTAGCGGGAGATAACGAGCAGTACTTC. The encoded protein is CASSFQLAGDNEQYF. The chain links TRBV7-8 to TRBJ2-7; 11 nucleotides align to TRBD2. Trimming took 3 bases from V and 5 from J; bases not matched to a gene: 6. This CDR3 spans 15 amino acids. Germline loops: CDR1 SGHVS, CDR2 FQNEAQ.

This clonotype was seen only a few times. This sequence may be a read error, since a much larger clone differs from it by one base. The conserved phenylalanine or tryptophan is not found at the CDR3 terminus, so this likely reflects a read error. This chain links TRBV2 with TRBJ2-7, with D perhaps TRBD1 (7 bases). The germline V and J ends were trimmed by 6 bases and 7 bases, with 19 bases remaining between them. This CDR3 contains 14 residues. CDR1 and CDR2 from the germline V gene are SNHLY and FYNNEI. The CDR3 DNA reads as TGTGCCAGCAGCACTTTCAGGGGGGCGGATGAGCAGTACCTC. Translation: CASSTFRGADEQYL.

J is TRBJ2-3 and V is TRBV10-3, with TRBD1 identical over 11 bases. The germline V gene has CDR1 ENHRY and CDR2 SYGVKD. This CDR3 spans 17 amino acids. V was pared by 2 bases and J by 6 bases, with 10 bases of the junction left unmatched. The CDR3 sequence is CAISEPDRGQTVDTQYF. As DNA, the CDR3 is TGTGCCATCAGTGAGCCGGACAGGGGGCAGACGGTGGATACGCAGTATTTT.